This T cell receptor beta chain was identified in a study of OX40 agonist ivuxolimab in advanced cancers. Here immunoSEQ multiplex PCR was the method, and the copy in TCRdb shows in-frame clones only, minus some. Of roughly 80,000 clones listed, around 90% are singletons. Per the germline V gene, CDR1 is MNHNS and CDR2 is SASEGT. The CDR3 has 13 amino acids. The germline V and J ends were trimmed by 6 bases and 5 bases, with 11 bases remaining between them. The chain uses TRBV6-1 and TRBJ1-5; no clear D. The receptor was derived from an adult with an advanced solid tumor such as melanoma, head and neck, liver or kidney cancer. The sequenced sample was CD4+ or CD8+ T cells sorted from blood, obtained in a trial of the OX40 agonist ivuxolimab. CDR3 amino acids: CASSPWEDQPQHF. CDR3 DNA sequence: TGTGCCAGCAGCCCCTGGGAAGATCAGCCCCAGCATTTT.